Here is one TCR beta chain with its context. Its antigen is not identified. The CDR3 covers 15 residues. J gave up 2 bases and V 1 base, and 4 bases lay outside the gene matches. Per germline, CDR1 SGHDT and CDR2 YYEEEE. This sample was taken from a study of a mutant IDH1 vaccine in newly diagnosed glioma. Time point: week 47, end of study. Topical imiquimod was applied with each vaccine dose, which held 300 ug of mutant IDH1 20-mer peptide. Profiling relied on immunoSEQ multiplex PCR, and the TCRdb table lists in-frame clones only, not all of them. The repertoire holds tens of thousands of clones, 82% seen once, with about 19% in the top ten.

The TCR comes from a man aged 18 to 29 with glioma. Some clones in this sample may be carry-over from other donors' samples. This chain uses TRBV5-6 with TRBJ2-5, with 8 nucleotides matching TRBD2. Material: PBMCs, obtained from a glioma patient whose treatment included an IDH1 peptide vaccine. The CDR3 loop reads CASSLTIAGQETQYF. Written as DNA, the CDR3 is TGTGCCAGCAGCTTGACCATAGCGGGGCAAGAGACCCAGTACTTC.